The 25 T cell receptor beta chains below were found in one sample sequenced in a study of T cell responses to AZD1222 COVID-19 vaccine. Clones were sequenced by immunoSEQ multiplex PCR, and TCRdb holds only the in-frame ones, with some missing. This table has roughly 110,000 clones, around 92% appearing once. This specimen was peripheral blood, taken on day 0 of AZD1222 vaccination. The receptors were gathered from an adult in good health.

The V gene is TRBV18, the J gene TRBJ2-6; unclear D gene. The CDR3 extends over 14 amino acids. V gave up 2 bases and J gave up 1 base, with 3 bases separating them. Germline assignment: CDR1 KGHSH and CDR2 LQKENI. CDR3 nucleotides: TGTGCCAGCTCACCAGGGTCTGGGGCCAACGTCCTGACTTTC. It translates to CASSPGSGANVLTF. Using reference TRBV18 and TRBJ2-6 for the parts outside the CDR3, the full variable domain is NAGVMQNPRHLVRRRGQEARLRCSPMKGHSHVYWYRQLPEEGLKFMVYLQKENIIDESGMPKERFSAEFPKEGPSILRIQQVVRGDSAAYFCASSPGSGANVLTFGAGSRLTVL.

The chain combines TRBV5-4 with TRBJ2-7; D is undetermined. CDR3 size: 16 residues. Trimming took 3 bases from V and 1 from J, leaving 17 bases between them. In germline, CDR1 is SGHNT, CDR2 YYREEE (reference sequence). The CDR3 nucleotides read TGTGCCAGCAGCTGGGATCAGGCGGTCGCATCCTACGAGCAGTACTTC. Translating gives CASSWDQAVASYEQYF.

The chain recombines TRBV6-5 with TRBJ2-3; 9 positions match TRBD2. The V and J ends lost 4 bases and 1 base, in that order; junction bases with no gene match: 3. This CDR3 has 15 residues. CDR1 and CDR2 (germline): MNHEY, SVGAGI. The CDR3 spells CASSSSGAGTDTQYF. CDR3 coding DNA: TGTGCCAGCAGTTCTAGCGGGGCTGGCACAGATACGCAGTATTTT.

This chain uses TRBV7-9 with TRBJ2-2; a weak D match, TRBD2 (7 bases). The CDR3 sequence is 15 residues long. Germline assignment: CDR1 SEHNR and CDR2 FQNEAQ (reference sequence). Deletions cut 3 bases from V and 3 bases from J, with 11 bases between. In DNA form, the CDR3 reads TGTGCCAGCAGCTTCCAGGGGAGGGACACCGGGGAGCTGTTTTTT. It translates to CASSFQGRDTGELFF.

This chain links TRBV13 with TRBJ1-2, with a weak D call TRBD1 (6 bases). V lost 1 base to trimming and J lost 2 bases, with 14 bases between them. Germline V CDR1 and CDR2: PRHDT, FYEKMQ (reference sequence). The CDR3 runs 16 residues. The CDR3 reads CASSLEVTGWNYGYTF. CDR3 DNA sequence: TGTGCCAGCAGCTTAGAAGTCACAGGGTGGAACTATGGCTACACCTTC.

The rearrangement uses TRBV7-3 and TRBJ2-3, with 11 bases lining up with TRBD2. Losses at the gene ends were 5 bases for V and 3 bases for J; bases not matched to a gene: 7. The germline gives CDR1 SGHTA, CDR2 FQGTGA. This CDR3 contains 16 residues. The CDR3 sequence is CASSKLAGAGTDTQYF. As DNA, the CDR3 is TGTGCCAGCAGCAAACTAGCGGGAGCAGGGACAGATACGCAGTATTTT.

The rearrangement uses TRBV4-1 and TRBJ2-1; 11 positions match TRBD2. This CDR3 comprises 19 residues. CDR1 is MGHRA and CDR2 is YSYEKL in the germline V gene. The V segment lost 4 bases and the J segment 7 bases; nucleotides outside the gene matches: 18. In DNA form, the CDR3 reads TGCGCCAGCAGCCCCTATGGGACTAGCGGAAGAACCGGTTTAAATGAGCAGTTCTTC. Its protein product is CASSPYGTSGRTGLNEQFF.

The V gene is TRBV15, the J gene TRBJ1-4; D not certain. The germline V and J ends were trimmed by 3 bases and 7 bases, with 6 bases remaining between them. The germline V gene encodes CDR1 LNHNV and CDR2 YYDKDF (reference sequence). The CDR3 length is 12 residues. This chain's CDR3 is CATSRSAEKLFF. The DNA of the CDR3 is TGTGCCACCAGCAGGTCGGCTGAAAAACTGTTTTTT.

The rearrangement links TRBV28 to TRBJ2-5; D ambiguous. The CDR3 runs to 11 residues. From germline, CDR1 is MDHEN and CDR2 SYDVKM. Trimming stripped 11 bases from V and 7 bases from J, with 14 bases between. CDR3 DNA sequence: TGTGCCGCTACAAGTTTAGGGACCCAGTACTTC. Translated, it gives CAATSLGTQYF.

CDR3 coding DNA: TGTGCCAGCAGCTCCTCCGGACAGACAAACACTGAAGCTTTCTTT. Its translation: CASSSSGQTNTEAFF. The rearrangement links TRBV11-3 to TRBJ1-1; TRBD1 might be the D (6 bases). CDR1 SGHNT and CDR2 YENEEA come from the germline V gene. Trimming removed 4 bases from V and 2 bases from J, with 14 bases in between. The CDR3 has 15 residues.

The rearrangement uses TRBV5-1 and TRBJ1-1; the match to TRBD1 covers 7 bases. With V trimmed by 7 bases and J by 2 bases, 8 bases remained unmatched. Germline CDR1 reads SGHRS; CDR2 reads YFSETQ. The CDR3 is 14 amino acids. The CDR3 DNA reads TGCGCCAGCTCTCAGGGACAGATAAACACTGAAGCTTTCTTT. Translating it yields CASSQGQINTEAFF.

CDR3 sequence (DNA): TGTGCCAGCAGCTTCGTGTGGGGCGCGGACACCGGGGAGCTGTTTTTT. Translation gives CASSFVWGADTGELFF. The rearrangement uses TRBV2 and TRBJ2-2; D is possibly TRBD1 (5 bases). The CDR3 runs 16 residues. In germline, CDR1 is SNHLY, CDR2 FYNNEI. V lost 6 bases, J lost 3 bases, and 17 bases lay in between.

This clone was counted once. This rearrangement joins TRBV10-3 to TRBJ1-3; D not resolved. Germline CDR1 ENHRY, CDR2 SYGVKD. CDR3 length: 13 residues. V was cut by 3 bases and J by 2 bases, with 5 bases left in between. The CDR3 sequence: CAISEQTGNTIYF. CDR3 DNA sequence: TGTGCCATCAGTGAACAGACTGGAAACACCATATATTTT.

J is TRBJ2-4 and V is TRBV20-1; unclear D gene. CDR1 is DFQATT, CDR2 SNEGSKA, per germline (reference sequence). CDR3 length: 15 residues. With 3 bases removed from V and 0 bases from J, the gap between germline ends came to 12 bases. The CDR3 region is CSASQYSTAKNIQYF. CDR3 DNA: TGCAGTGCTAGTCAGTATTCTACAGCCAAAAACATTCAGTACTTC.

This chain links TRBV24-1 with TRBJ1-2; the D is unclear. V dropped 1 base and J dropped 0 bases, with 5 bases sitting between them. Germline loops: CDR1 KGHDR, CDR2 SFDVKD. CDR3 length: 14 residues. The CDR3 nucleotides are TGTGCCACCAGTGATTTCGGATCTAACTATGGCTACACCTTC. Residues: CATSDFGSNYGYTF.

V usage is TRBV4-1 and J usage is TRBJ1-6; no definite D call. V gave up 0 bases and J gave up 8 bases, with 23 bases separating them. Germline CDR1 MGHRA, CDR2 YSYEKL. The CDR3 contains 19 residues. The DNA for the CDR3 is TGCGCCAGCAGCCAAGACAGTGGAACGGACTTGGGTCTCTATTCACCCCTCCACTTT. This encodes CASSQDSGTDLGLYSPLHF.

The rearrangement links TRBV7-3 to TRBJ2-3; D possibly corresponds to TRBD1 (5 bases). The CDR3 spans 13 residues. Germline CDR1 is SGHTA and CDR2 is FQGTGA. The V and J ends lost 3 bases and 1 base respectively, with 5 bases between them. The CDR3 DNA reads TGTGCCAGCAGCTTCAGGGGCACAGATACGCAGTATTTT. Translation: CASSFRGTDTQYF.

The chain links TRBV30 to TRBJ1-3; D unclear. CDR3 length: 14 amino acids. The germline V gene has CDR1 GTSNPN and CDR2 SVGIG (reference sequence). Trimming left V 3 bases short and J 4 bases short, with 13 bases between. CDR3 sequence reads: CAWSTLLGGNTIYF. CDR3 DNA sequence: TGTGCCTGGAGCACACTATTGGGGGGAAACACCATATATTTT.

V usage is TRBV5-5 and J usage is TRBJ1-1, with a weak D call TRBD1 (6 bases). The germline V gene has CDR1 SGHKS and CDR2 YYEKEE (reference sequence). Trimming cost V 4 bases and J 0 bases, with 10 bases left between them. The CDR3 is made up of 14 amino acids. DNA for the CDR3: TGTGCCAGCAGCCGCGACAGGCTGAACACTGAAGCTTTCTTT. Translated, it gives CASSRDRLNTEAFF.

In nucleotides, the CDR3 is TGTGCCAGTAGCCCGACCGGGACAGTAGACACAGATACGCAGTATTTT. Its protein is CASSPTGTVDTDTQYF. This chain connects TRBV19 to TRBJ2-3, with 7 bases aligning to TRBD1. From germline, CDR1 is LNHDA and CDR2 SQIVND (reference sequence). The length of the CDR3 is 16 residues. V lost 6 bases to trimming and J lost 2 bases; unmatched junction nucleotides: 11. The whole variable domain, filled in from reference TRBV19 and TRBJ2-3, reads DGGITQSPKYLFRKEGQNVTLSCEQNLNHDAMYWYRQDPGQGLRLIYYSQIVNDFQKGDIAEGYSVSREKKESFPLTVTSAQKNPTAFYLCASSPTGTVDTDTQYFGPGTRLTVL.

The chain uses TRBV5-4 and TRBJ2-7; 7 positions match TRBD2. Trimming took 0 bases from V and 6 from J; bases not matched to a gene: 9. The CDR3 totals 15 residues. In germline, CDR1 is SGHNT, CDR2 YYREEE (reference sequence). The chain's CDR3 is CASSLEGRGVTEQYF. DNA of the CDR3: TGTGCCAGCAGCTTGGAAGGGAGGGGTGTGACCGAGCAGTACTTC. The whole variable domain, remainder taken from reference TRBV5-4 and TRBJ2-7, is ETGVTQSPTHLIKTRGQQVTLRCSSQSGHNTVSWYQQALGQGPQFIFQYYREEENGRGNFPPRFSGLQFPNYSSELNVNALELDDSALYLCASSLEGRGVTEQYFGPGTRLTVT.

J is TRBJ2-7 and V is TRBV28; maybe TRBD1 (5 bases). The germline V gene has CDR1 MDHEN and CDR2 SYDVKM. The V end was cut by 7 bases, the J end by 1 base, with 20 bases between. The CDR3 is made up of 16 amino acids. The CDR3 is CASKVPPQGRSYEQYF. CDR3 coding DNA: TGTGCCAGCAAAGTCCCCCCTCAGGGCAGATCCTACGAGCAGTACTTC.

The chain couples TRBV29-1 to TRBJ2-7, with 10 bases fitting TRBD1. Germline CDR1 is SQVTM and CDR2 is ANQGSEA. The CDR3 runs to 12 residues. The V and J ends lost 6 bases and 6 bases, in that order; junction bases with no gene match: 5. In DNA form, the CDR3 reads TGCAGCGTCGGACAGGGGGTGAGCGAGCAGTACTTC. It yields the protein CSVGQGVSEQYF.

The CDR3: CASSFWTGNTEAFF. CDR3 DNA: TGTGCCAGTAGTTTCTGGACGGGGAACACTGAAGCTTTCTTT. The genes are TRBV19 and TRBJ1-1; D unclear. The CDR3 length is 14 residues. CDR1 and CDR2 (germline): LNHDA, SQIVND (reference sequence). The ends were cut back, 5 bases at V and 1 base at J, with 11 bases in the middle.

The chain carries TRBV6-5 and TRBJ2-2; D might be TRBD1 (6 bases). Between the trimmed V and J ends, which lost 9 bases and 7 bases, there was a span of 21 bases. CDR3 size: 15 residues. CDR1 and CDR2 (germline): MNHEY, SVGAGI. CDR3 protein: CASNRAGLNLGELFF. The CDR3 nucleotides read TGTGCCAGTAACAGGGCTGGACTCAACCTCGGGGAGCTGTTTTTT.